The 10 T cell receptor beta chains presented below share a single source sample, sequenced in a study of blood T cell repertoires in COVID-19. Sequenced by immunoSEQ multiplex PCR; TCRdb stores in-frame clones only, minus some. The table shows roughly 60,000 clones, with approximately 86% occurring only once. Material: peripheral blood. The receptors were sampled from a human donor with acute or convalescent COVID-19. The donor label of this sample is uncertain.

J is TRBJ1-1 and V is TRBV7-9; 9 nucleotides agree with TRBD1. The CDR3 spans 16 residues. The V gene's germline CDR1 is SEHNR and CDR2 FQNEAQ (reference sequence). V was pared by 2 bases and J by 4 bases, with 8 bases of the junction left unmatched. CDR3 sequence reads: CASSLSGTGRFTEAFF. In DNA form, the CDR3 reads TGTGCCAGCAGCTTATCTGGGACAGGGAGGTTCACTGAAGCTTTCTTT.

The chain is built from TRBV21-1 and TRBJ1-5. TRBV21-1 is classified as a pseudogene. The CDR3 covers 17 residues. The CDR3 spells CASSKEAGGLCNQPQHF. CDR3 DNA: TGTGCCAGCAGCAAAGAAGCGGGGGGCCTTTGCAATCAGCCCCAGCATTTT.

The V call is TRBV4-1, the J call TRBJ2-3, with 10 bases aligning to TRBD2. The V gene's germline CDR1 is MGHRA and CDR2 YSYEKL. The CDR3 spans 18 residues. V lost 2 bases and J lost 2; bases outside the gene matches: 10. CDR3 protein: CASSQPGAGGRPTDTQYF. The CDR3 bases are TGCGCCAGCAGCCAACCGGGAGCGGGGGGGCGTCCCACAGATACGCAGTATTTT.

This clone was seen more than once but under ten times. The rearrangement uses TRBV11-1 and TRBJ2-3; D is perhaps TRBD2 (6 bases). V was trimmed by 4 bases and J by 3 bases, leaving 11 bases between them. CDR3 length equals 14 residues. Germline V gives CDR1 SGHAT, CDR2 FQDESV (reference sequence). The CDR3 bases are TGTGCCAGCAGCTCGCACGGACTAACAGATACGCAGTATTTT. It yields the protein CASSSHGLTDTQYF.

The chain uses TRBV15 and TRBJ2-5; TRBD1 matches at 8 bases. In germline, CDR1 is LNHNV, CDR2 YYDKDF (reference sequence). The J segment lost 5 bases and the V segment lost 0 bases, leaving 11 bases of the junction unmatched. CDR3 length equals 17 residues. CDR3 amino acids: CATSRDLGQGARETQYF. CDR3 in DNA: TGTGCCACCAGCAGAGATCTAGGTCAGGGGGCCCGCGAGACCCAGTACTTC.

The CDR3 loop is CASSPGTGRNQPQHF. DNA of the CDR3: TGTGCCAGCAGCCCCGGGACAGGGCGCAATCAGCCCCAGCATTTT. This chain connects TRBV11-2 to TRBJ1-5; 9 bases are a match to TRBD1. This CDR3 has 15 residues. Germline CDR1 and CDR2: SGHAT and FQNNGV. V trimming: 5 bases; J trimming: 2 bases; junction bases outside the gene matches: 4.

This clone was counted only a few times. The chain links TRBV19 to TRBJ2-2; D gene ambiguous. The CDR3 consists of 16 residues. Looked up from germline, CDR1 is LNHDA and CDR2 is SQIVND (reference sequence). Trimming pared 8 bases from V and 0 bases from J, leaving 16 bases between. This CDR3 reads CASCRFRSPNTGELFF. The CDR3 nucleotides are TGTGCCAGTTGTAGGTTCAGGTCCCCGAACACCGGGGAGCTGTTTTTT.

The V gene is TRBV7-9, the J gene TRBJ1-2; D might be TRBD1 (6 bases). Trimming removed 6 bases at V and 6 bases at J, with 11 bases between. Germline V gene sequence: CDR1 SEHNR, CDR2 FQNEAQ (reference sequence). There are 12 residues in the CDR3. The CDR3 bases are TGTGCCAGCAGTCCACAGGGAGATGGCTACACCTTC. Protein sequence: CASSPQGDGYTF.

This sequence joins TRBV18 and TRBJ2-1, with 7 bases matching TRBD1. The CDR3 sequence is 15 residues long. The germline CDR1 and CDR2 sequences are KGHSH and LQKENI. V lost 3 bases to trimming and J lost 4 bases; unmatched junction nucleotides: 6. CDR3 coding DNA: TGTGCCAGCTCACCGCAGGGGGTCCTATACAATGAGCAGTTCTTC. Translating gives CASSPQGVLYNEQFF. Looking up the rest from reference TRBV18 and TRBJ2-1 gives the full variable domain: NAGVMQNPRHLVRRRGQEARLRCSPMKGHSHVYWYRQLPEEGLKFMVYLQKENIIDESGMPKERFSAEFPKEGPSILRIQQVVRGDSAAYFCASSPQGVLYNEQFFGPGTRLTVL.

CDR3 nucleotides: TGTGCCAGCAGCGGGGACTCCGGGGAGCTGTTTTTT. The encoded protein is CASSGDSGELFF. J is TRBJ2-2 and V is TRBV28; D is perhaps TRBD2 (6 bases). This CDR3 spans 12 amino acids. Germline V gene sequence: CDR1 MDHEN, CDR2 SYDVKM. Trimming took 6 bases from V and 6 from J, leaving 8 bases between them.